A selection of T cell receptor beta chains follows, all from one sample in a study of cytomegalovirus exposure and HLA in healthy donors. TCRdb's copy holds only in-frame clones and misses some; the assay was immunoSEQ multiplex PCR. The profile shows around 60,000 clones, 75% of them singletons. Sample: PBMCs. All receptors derive from a woman aged 40 to 55 in good health and CMV-seropositive. The CDR3 runs from the conserved cysteine through the conserved F or W. The D gene is left open where the match is weak. The size field is filled for only some rows; it gives once, few, many or a size class.

clone_size j_call v_call d_call cdr3_aa cdr3_nt
- TRBJ2-1 TRBV5-6 TRBD1 CASSWGTGPNEQFF TGTGCCAGCAGCTGGGGGACAGGGCCAAATGAGCAGTTCTTC
- TRBJ2-1 TRBV6-1 - CASSAFGSEQFF TGTGCCAGCAGTGCTTTTGGGAGCGAGCAGTTCTTC
- TRBJ2-3 TRBV9 TRBD2 CASSVAGGQSTDTQYF TGTGCCAGCAGCGTCGCGGGGGGGCAATCCACAGATACGCAGTATTTT
few TRBJ2-7 TRBV9 - CASSVDSLVREQYF TGTGCCAGCAGCGTAGACAGCCTTGTACGCGAGCAGTACTTC
few TRBJ2-1 TRBV19 - CASSMAGDNEQFF TGTGCCAGTAGTATGGCCGGAGACAATGAGCAGTTCTTC
- TRBJ1-1 TRBV18 - CASSLQSDTEAFF TGTGCCAGCTCACTACAGTCGGACACTGAAGCTTTCTTT
- TRBJ1-1 TRBV6-6 - CASSLGLPNTEAFF TGTGCCAGCAGTCTAGGACTGCCAAACACTGAAGCTTTCTTT
- TRBJ1-4 TRBV20-1 - CSALPNEKLFF TGCAGTGCCCTCCCTAATGAAAAACTGTTTTTT
- TRBJ2-3 TRBV29-1 - CSVAPLQGQYF TGCAGCGTTGCCCCCTTACAGGGGCAGTATTTT
- TRBJ2-3 TRBV25-1 - CASSGLRVDPITDTQYF TGTGCCAGCAGTGGGCTCCGGGTAGATCCGATCACAGATACGCAGTATTTT
- TRBJ1-5 TRBV2 TRBD1 CASRDRGSQPQHF TGTGCCAGCCGGGACAGGGGATCTCAGCCCCAGCATTTT
- TRBJ1-2 TRBV28 - CASSPPRGYYGYTF TGTGCCAGCAGCCCCCCGCGGGGGTACTATGGCTACACCTTC
- TRBJ2-1 TRBV9 TRBD2 CASSVSLADYNEQFF TGTGCCAGCAGCGTAAGCCTAGCGGATTACAATGAGCAGTTCTTC
- TRBJ1-4 TRBV19 - CASSMQGGKLFF TGTGCCAGTAGTATGCAGGGAGGGAAACTGTTTTTT
- TRBJ2-3 TRBV7-9 - CASSPQVPDTQYF TGTGCCAGCAGCCCCCAGGTCCCAGATACGCAGTATTTT
- TRBJ2-4 TRBV14 - CASSPTRGTINIQYF TGTGCCAGCAGCCCGACGAGGGGGACAATAAACATTCAGTACTTC
- TRBJ1-3 TRBV19 - CASSIFSSGNTIYF TGTGCCAGTAGTATATTCAGCTCTGGAAACACCATATATTTT
few TRBJ2-1 TRBV12-5 - CASGSGAGYNEQFF TGTGCTAGTGGTTCTGGGGCCGGATACAATGAGCAGTTCTTC
few TRBJ2-7 TRBV28 TRBD2 CASSLGGGFYEQYF TGTGCCAGCAGTTTGGGCGGGGGGTTCTACGAGCAGTACTTC
once TRBJ2-7 TRBV5-1 - CASSLIGGSYEQYF TGCGCCAGCAGCTTGATAGGGGGCTCCTACGAGCAGTACTTC
- TRBJ2-1 TRBV15 TRBD2 CATSRGGGGGYNEQFF TGTGCCACCAGCAGAGGTGGCGGGGGTGGCTACAATGAGCAGTTCTTC
once TRBJ1-1 TRBV7-3 - CASSSGGEAFF TGTGCCAGCAGCTCGGGGGGAGAAGCTTTCTTT
few TRBJ1-2 TRBV5-1 - CASSAGQSYGYTF TGCGCCAGCAGCGCCGGACAGAGCTATGGCTACACCTTC
- TRBJ1-1 TRBV6-1 TRBD1 CASSWDRGNTEAFF TGTGCCAGCAGCTGGGACAGGGGGAACACTGAAGCTTTCTTT
once TRBJ2-2 TRBV5-1 - CASSPLTGRNGELFF TGCGCCAGCAGCCCCCTAACAGGGCGGAACGGGGAGCTGTTTTTT
- TRBJ1-1 TRBV9 TRBD1 CASSVGAGGGTEAFF TGTGCCAGCAGCGTAGGGGCAGGGGGCGGCACTGAAGCTTTCTTT
- TRBJ2-7 TRBV4-1 - CASSQGFLGLGGYEQYF TGCGCCAGCAGCCAAGGTTTTCTCGGACTAGGGGGCTACGAGCAGTACTTC
- TRBJ1-4 TRBV4-3 - CASSSLDGVIEKLFF TGCGCCAGCAGCTCCCTCGATGGAGTCATAGAAAAACTGTTTTTT
- TRBJ1-2 TRBV7-9 - CASSLVGDYGYTF TGTGCCAGCAGCTTAGTAGGAGACTATGGCTACACCTTC
- TRBJ1-6 TRBV6-6 TRBD1 CASSNLGQGGSPLHF TGTGCCAGCAGTAACTTGGGACAGGGGGGGTCACCCCTCCACTTT
once TRBJ2-1 TRBV12-5 TRBD2 CASGLASSGGYNEQFF TGTGCTAGTGGTTTGGCCTCTAGCGGGGGCTACAATGAGCAGTTCTTC
- TRBJ2-3 TRBV4-1 - CASSLIPGAETDTQYF TGCGCCAGCAGCCTCATCCCAGGGGCGGAAACAGATACGCAGTATTTT
- TRBJ2-1 TRBV2 TRBD1 CASRDRDSTYNEQFF TGTGCCAGCAGGGACAGGGATAGTACCTACAATGAGCAGTTCTTC
- TRBJ2-3 TRBV18 TRBD1 CASSSGTGVDADTQYF TGTGCCAGCTCCTCCGGGACAGGGGTAGACGCAGATACGCAGTATTTT
- TRBJ2-7 TRBV2 - CASIGHPYEQYF TGTGCCAGCATTGGACATCCCTACGAGCAGTACTTC
- TRBJ2-5 TRBV29-1 TRBD1 CSVEEGGGETQYF TGCAGCGTTGAAGAAGGGGGCGGAGAGACCCAGTACTTC
few TRBJ1-1 TRBV12-5 - CASGLVRSGNTEAFF TGTGCTAGTGGTTTGGTACGGTCAGGGAACACTGAAGCTTTCTTT
- TRBJ1-1 TRBV30 TRBD1 CAWSSPFGTGFSEAFF TGTGCCTGGAGTTCACCATTCGGGACAGGCTTTTCAGAAGCTTTCTTT
once TRBJ1-2 TRBV29-1 TRBD1 CSVDPGGGYGYTF TGCAGCGTTGATCCAGGGGGAGGCTATGGCTACACCTTC
- TRBJ2-1 TRBV19 TRBD2 CASSPPGGSSYNEQFF TGTGCCAGTAGTCCCCCCGGGGGGAGCTCCTACAATGAGCAGTTCTTC
- TRBJ2-7 TRBV28 - CASSLGPRTVGSEQYF TGTGCCAGCAGCCTCGGACCGCGGACAGTCGGAAGCGAGCAGTACTTC
- TRBJ2-7 TRBV11-3 - CASSSTMPGLSYEQYF TGTGCCAGCAGCTCTACGATGCCGGGACTCAGTTACGAGCAGTACTTC
- TRBJ2-7 TRBV11-1 TRBD1 CASSPGQGGTYEQYF TGTGCCAGCAGCCCTGGACAGGGGGGTACCTACGAGCAGTACTTC
- TRBJ1-1 TRBV7-6 TRBD1 CASSLASQDRGNTEAFF TGTGCCAGCAGCTTAGCGTCCCAAGACAGGGGTAACACTGAAGCTTTCTTT
- TRBJ2-7 TRBV28 - CASSLGGSYEQYF TGTGCCAGCAGTCTAGGAGGGTCCTACGAGCAGTACTTC
- TRBJ1-5 TRBV5-1 TRBD1 CASSTGQADQPQHF TGCGCCAGCAGCACTGGACAGGCCGACCAGCCCCAGCATTTT
- TRBJ2-2 TRBV6-6 - CASSYRGTGELFF TGTGCCAGCAGTTACCGGGGGACCGGGGAGCTGTTTTTT
- TRBJ1-1 TRBV7-2 - CASSREGNTEAFF TGTGCCAGCAGCCGGGAAGGGAACACTGAAGCTTTCTTT